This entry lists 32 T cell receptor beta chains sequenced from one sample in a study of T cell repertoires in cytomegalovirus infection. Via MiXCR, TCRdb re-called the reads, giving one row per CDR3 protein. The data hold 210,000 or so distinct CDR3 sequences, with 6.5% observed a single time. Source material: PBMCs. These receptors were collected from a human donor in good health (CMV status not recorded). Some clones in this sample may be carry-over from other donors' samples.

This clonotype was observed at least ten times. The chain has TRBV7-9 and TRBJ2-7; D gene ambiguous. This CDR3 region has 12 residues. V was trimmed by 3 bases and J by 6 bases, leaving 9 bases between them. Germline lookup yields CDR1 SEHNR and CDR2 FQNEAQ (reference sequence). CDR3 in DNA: TGTGCCAGCAGCTTTAAGTTTAGCGAGCAGTACTTC. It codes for CASSFKFSEQYF. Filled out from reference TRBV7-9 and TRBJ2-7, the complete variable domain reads DTGVSQNPRHKITKRGQNVTFRCDPISEHNRLYWYRQTLGQGPEFLTYFQNEAQLEKSRLLSDRFSAERPKGSFSTLEIQRTEQGDSAMYLCASSFKFSEQYFGPGTRLTVT.

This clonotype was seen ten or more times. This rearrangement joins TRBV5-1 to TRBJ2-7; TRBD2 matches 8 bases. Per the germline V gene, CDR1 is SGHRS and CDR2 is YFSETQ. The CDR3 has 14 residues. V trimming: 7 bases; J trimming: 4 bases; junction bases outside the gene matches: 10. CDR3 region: CASRPSGGLYEQYF. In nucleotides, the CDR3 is TGCGCCAGCCGCCCGAGCGGGGGCCTATACGAGCAGTACTTC.

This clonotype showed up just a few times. The DNA for the CDR3 is TGTGCCATCAGTGATCCCCGGCCAGGCCCCTTGGAGTTAAGTACCGGGGAGCTGTTTTTT. Its protein product is CAISDPRPGPLELSTGELFF. This sequence joins TRBV10-3 and TRBJ2-2; D gene unclear. Germline V gene lookup returns CDR1 ENHRY and CDR2 SYGVKD. Trimming removed 3 bases at V and 5 bases at J, with 28 bases between. This CDR3 is built from 20 residues.

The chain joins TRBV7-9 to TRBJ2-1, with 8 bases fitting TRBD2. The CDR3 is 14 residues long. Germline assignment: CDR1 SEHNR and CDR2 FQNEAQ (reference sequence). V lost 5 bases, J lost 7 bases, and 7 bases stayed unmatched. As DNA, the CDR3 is TGTGCCAGCAGCGCCGGCGGGGGGCGGAATGAGCAGTTCTTC. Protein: CASSAGGGRNEQFF.

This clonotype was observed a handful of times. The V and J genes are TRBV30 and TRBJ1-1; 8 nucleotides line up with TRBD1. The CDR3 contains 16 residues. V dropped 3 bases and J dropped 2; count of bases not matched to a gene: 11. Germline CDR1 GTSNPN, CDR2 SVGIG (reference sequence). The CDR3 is CAWRVQLGQVNTEAFF. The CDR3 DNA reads TGTGCCTGGAGAGTCCAGTTGGGACAGGTTAACACTGAAGCTTTCTTT.

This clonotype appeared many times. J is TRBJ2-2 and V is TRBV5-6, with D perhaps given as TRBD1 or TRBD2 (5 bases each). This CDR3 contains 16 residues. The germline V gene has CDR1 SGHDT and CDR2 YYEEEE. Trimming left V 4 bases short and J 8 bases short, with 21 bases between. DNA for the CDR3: TGTGCCAGCAGCGAGGTTCTGGGAGAACCAGGGGGGGAGCTGTTTTTT. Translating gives CASSEVLGEPGGELFF.

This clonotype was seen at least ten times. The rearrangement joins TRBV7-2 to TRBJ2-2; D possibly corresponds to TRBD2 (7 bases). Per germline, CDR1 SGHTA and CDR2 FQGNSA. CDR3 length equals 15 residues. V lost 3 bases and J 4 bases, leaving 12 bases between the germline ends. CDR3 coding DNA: TGTGCCAGCAGCTTCGGGGGGCCCCTCACCGGGGAGCTGTTTTTT. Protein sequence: CASSFGGPLTGELFF. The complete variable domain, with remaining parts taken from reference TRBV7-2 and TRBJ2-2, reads GAGVSQSPSNKVTEKGKDVELRCDPISGHTALYWYRQSLGQGLEFLIYFQGNSAPDKSGLPSDRFSAERTGGSVSTLTIQRTQQEDSAVYLCASSFGGPLTGELFFGEGSRLTVL.

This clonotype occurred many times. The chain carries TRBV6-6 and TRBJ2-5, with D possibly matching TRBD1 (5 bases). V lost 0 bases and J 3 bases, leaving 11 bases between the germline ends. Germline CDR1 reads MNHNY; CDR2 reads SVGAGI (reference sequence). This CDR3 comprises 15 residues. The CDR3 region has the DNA TGTGCCAGCAGTTACTCAGGGGTGGGGAAAGAGACCCAGTACTTC. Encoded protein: CASSYSGVGKETQYF.

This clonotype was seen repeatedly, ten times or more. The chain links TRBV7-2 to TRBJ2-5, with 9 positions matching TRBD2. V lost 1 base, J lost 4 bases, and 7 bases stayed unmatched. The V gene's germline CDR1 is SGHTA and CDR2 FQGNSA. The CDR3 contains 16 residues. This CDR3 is CASSLEGASGVETQYF. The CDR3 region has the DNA TGTGCCAGCAGCTTAGAGGGGGCTAGCGGGGTAGAGACCCAGTACTTC. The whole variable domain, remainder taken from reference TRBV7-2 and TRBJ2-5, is GAGVSQSPSNKVTEKGKDVELRCDPISGHTALYWYRQSLGQGLEFLIYFQGNSAPDKSGLPSDRFSAERTGGSVSTLTIQRTQQEDSAVYLCASSLEGASGVETQYFGPGTRLLVL.

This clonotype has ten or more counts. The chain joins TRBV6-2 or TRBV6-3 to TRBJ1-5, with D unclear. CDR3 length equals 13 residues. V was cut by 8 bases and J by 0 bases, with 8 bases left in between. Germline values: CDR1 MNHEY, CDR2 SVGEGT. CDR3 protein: CASGQFSNQPQHF. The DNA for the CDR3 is TGTGCCAGCGGTCAGTTTAGCAATCAGCCCCAGCATTTT.

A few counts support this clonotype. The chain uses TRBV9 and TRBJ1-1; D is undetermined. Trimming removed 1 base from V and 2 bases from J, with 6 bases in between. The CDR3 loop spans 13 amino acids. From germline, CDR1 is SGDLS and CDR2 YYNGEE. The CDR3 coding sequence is TGTGCCAGCAGCGTATCCAGTAACACTGAAGCTTTCTTT. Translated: CASSVSSNTEAFF.

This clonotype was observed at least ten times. CDR3 region: CASSWGQGARNEQFF. DNA for the CDR3: TGTGCCAGCAGCTGGGGACAGGGGGCTCGAAATGAGCAGTTCTTC. The chain employs TRBV7-9 and TRBJ2-1; 12 nucleotides align to TRBD1. Trimming cost V 4 bases and J 7 bases; bases outside gene matches: 5. Germline CDR1 reads SEHNR; CDR2 reads FQNEAQ (reference sequence). The length of the CDR3 is 15 residues.

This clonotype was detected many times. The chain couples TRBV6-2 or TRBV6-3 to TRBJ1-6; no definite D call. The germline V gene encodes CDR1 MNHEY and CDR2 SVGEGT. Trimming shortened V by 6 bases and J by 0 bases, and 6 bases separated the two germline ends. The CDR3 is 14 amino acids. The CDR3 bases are TGTGCCAGCAGCAATAGCTCCTATAATTCACCCCTCCACTTT. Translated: CASSNSSYNSPLHF.

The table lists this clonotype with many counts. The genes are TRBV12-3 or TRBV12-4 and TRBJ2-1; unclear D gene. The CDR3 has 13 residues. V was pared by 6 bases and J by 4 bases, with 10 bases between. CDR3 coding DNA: TGTGCCAGCAGCCCCCCACCGTACAATGAGCAGTTCTTC. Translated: CASSPPPYNEQFF.

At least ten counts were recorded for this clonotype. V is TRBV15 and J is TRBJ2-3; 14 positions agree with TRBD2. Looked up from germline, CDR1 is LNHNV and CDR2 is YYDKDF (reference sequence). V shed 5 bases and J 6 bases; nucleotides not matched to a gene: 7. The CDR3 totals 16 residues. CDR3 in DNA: TGTGCCACCAGCTTCCGACTAGCGGGGGGGTTGGATACGCAGTATTTT. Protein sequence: CATSFRLAGGLDTQYF.

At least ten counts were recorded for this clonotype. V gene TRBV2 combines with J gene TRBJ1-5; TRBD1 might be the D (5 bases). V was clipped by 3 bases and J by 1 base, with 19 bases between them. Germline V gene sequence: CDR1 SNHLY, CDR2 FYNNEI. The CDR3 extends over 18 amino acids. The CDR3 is CASSDGRTLGRSNQPQHF. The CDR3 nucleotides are TGTGCCAGCAGTGACGGGCGGACACTTGGCAGGAGCAATCAGCCCCAGCATTTT.

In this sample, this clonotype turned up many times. CDR3 DNA sequence: TGTGCCAGCAGCTTCAACACCGGGGAGCTGTTTTTT. It specifies CASSFNTGELFF. The chain uses TRBV7-2 and TRBJ2-2; D gene uncertain. V lost 3 bases to trimming and J lost 2 bases, with 1 base between them. The length of the CDR3 is 12 residues. CDR1 is SGHTA and CDR2 is FQGNSA in the germline V gene.

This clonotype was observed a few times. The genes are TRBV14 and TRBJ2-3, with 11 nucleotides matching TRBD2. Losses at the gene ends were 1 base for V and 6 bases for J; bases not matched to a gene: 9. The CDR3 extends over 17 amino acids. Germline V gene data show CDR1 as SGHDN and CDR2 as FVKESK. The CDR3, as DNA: TGTGCCAGCAGCCAAGGGAAGACTAGCGGGGTTGCGGATACGCAGTATTTT. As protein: CASSQGKTSGVADTQYF.

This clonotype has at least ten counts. The CDR3 spells CASSVGRDQPQHF. The CDR3, as DNA: TGTGCCAGCAGCGTAGGCCGGGATCAGCCCCAGCATTTT. The chain uses TRBV9 and TRBJ1-5; D gene unclear. CDR1 is SGDLS, CDR2 YYNGEE, per germline. V lost 0 bases and J lost 5, with 6 bases in between. The length of the CDR3 is 13 residues.

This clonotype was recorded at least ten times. The CDR3 reads CSARDPGTGAVNTEAFF. Written as DNA, the CDR3 is TGCAGTGCTAGAGATCCCGGGACAGGGGCCGTGAACACTGAAGCTTTCTTT. The genes are TRBV20-1 and TRBJ1-1; TRBD1 matches 10 bases. Losses at the gene ends were 0 bases for V and 0 bases for J; bases not matched to a gene: 7. The length of the CDR3 is 17 residues. Germline values: CDR1 DFQATT, CDR2 SNEGSKA (reference sequence).

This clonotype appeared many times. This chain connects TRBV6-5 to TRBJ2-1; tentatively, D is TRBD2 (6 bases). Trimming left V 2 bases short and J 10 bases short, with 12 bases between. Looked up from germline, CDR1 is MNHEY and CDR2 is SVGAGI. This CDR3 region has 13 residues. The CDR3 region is CASSYGGNREQFF. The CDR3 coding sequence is TGTGCCAGCAGTTACGGGGGGAACAGAGAGCAGTTCTTC.

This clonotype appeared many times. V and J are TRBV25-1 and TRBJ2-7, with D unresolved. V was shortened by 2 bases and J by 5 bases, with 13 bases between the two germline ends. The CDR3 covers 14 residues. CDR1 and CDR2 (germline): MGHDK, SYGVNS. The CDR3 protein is CASSEVVSQNEQYF. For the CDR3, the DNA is TGTGCCAGCAGTGAAGTCGTCTCCCAGAACGAGCAGTACTTC.

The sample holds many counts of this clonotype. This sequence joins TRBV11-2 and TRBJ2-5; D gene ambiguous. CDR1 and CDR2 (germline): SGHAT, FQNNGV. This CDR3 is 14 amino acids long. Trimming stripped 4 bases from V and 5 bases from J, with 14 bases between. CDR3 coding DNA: TGTGCCAGCAGCTCCACCCCTTCTGGGGAGACCCAGTACTTC. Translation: CASSSTPSGETQYF.

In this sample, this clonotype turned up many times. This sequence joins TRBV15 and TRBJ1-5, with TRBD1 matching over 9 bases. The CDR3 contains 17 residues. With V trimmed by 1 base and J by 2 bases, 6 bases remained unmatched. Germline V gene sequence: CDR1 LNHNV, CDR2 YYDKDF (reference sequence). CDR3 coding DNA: TGTGCCACCAGCAGAGTCACAGGGGGCGGTGGCAATCAGCCCCAGCATTTT. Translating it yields CATSRVTGGGGNQPQHF.

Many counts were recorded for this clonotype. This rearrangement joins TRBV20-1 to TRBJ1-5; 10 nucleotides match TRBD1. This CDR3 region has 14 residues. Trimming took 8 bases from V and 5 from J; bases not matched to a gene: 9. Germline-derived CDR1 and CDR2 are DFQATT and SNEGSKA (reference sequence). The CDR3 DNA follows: TGCAGTTCCATGCCCGGGACAGGGGATCAGCCCCAGCATTTT. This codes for CSSMPGTGDQPQHF.

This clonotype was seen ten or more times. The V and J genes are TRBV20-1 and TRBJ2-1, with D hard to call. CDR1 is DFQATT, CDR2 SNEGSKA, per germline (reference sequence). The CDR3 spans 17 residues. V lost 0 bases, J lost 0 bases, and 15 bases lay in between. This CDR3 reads CSARDLFGLSSYNEQFF. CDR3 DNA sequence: TGCAGTGCTAGAGATCTGTTCGGCCTAAGCTCCTACAATGAGCAGTTCTTC.

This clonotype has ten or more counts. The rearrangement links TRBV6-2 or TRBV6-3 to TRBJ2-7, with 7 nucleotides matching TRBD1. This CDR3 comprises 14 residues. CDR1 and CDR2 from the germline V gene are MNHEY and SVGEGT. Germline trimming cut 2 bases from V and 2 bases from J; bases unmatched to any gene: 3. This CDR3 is CASSYGTAPYEQYF. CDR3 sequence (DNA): TGTGCCAGCAGTTACGGGACAGCCCCCTACGAGCAGTACTTC.

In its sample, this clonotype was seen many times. The CDR3 loop is CASSLRASYGYTF. CDR3 coding DNA: TGTGCCAGCAGCCTCAGGGCGAGTTATGGCTACACCTTC. V usage is TRBV5-4 and J usage is TRBJ1-2, with D possibly being TRBD1 (5 bases). Germline assignment: CDR1 SGHNT and CDR2 YYREEE (reference sequence). Deletions cut 4 bases from V and 5 bases from J, with 12 bases between. This CDR3 is 13 amino acids long.

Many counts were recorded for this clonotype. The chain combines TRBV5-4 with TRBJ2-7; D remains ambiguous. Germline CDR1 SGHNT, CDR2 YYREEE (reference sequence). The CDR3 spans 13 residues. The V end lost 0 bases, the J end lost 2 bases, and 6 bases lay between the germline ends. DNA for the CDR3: TGTGCCAGCAGCTTGGCTCCTACCTACGAGCAGTACTTC. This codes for CASSLAPTYEQYF.

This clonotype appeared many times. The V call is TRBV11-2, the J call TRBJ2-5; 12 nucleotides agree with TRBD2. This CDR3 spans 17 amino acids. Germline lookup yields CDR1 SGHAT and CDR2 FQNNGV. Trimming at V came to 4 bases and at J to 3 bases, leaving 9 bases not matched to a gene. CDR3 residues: CASSSSRTSGAKETQYF. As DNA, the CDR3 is TGTGCCAGCAGCTCCTCCCGGACTAGCGGGGCGAAAGAGACCCAGTACTTC.

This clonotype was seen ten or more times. This CDR3 is CASSQVISGKAFF. For the CDR3, the DNA is TGTGCCAGCAGCCAAGTAATCAGCGGGAAAGCTTTCTTT. The chain links TRBV14 to TRBJ1-1; D not resolved. This CDR3 contains 13 residues. Trimming left V 1 base short and J 9 bases short, with 12 bases between. Germline V lookup: CDR1 SGHDN, CDR2 FVKESK.

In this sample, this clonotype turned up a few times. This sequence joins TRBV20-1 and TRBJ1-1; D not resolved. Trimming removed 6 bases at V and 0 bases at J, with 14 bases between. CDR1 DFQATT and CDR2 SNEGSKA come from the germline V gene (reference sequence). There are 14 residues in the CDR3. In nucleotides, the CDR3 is TGCAGTGCCCCCCGACCGGGAGTGAACACTGAAGCTTTCTTT. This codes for CSAPRPGVNTEAFF.